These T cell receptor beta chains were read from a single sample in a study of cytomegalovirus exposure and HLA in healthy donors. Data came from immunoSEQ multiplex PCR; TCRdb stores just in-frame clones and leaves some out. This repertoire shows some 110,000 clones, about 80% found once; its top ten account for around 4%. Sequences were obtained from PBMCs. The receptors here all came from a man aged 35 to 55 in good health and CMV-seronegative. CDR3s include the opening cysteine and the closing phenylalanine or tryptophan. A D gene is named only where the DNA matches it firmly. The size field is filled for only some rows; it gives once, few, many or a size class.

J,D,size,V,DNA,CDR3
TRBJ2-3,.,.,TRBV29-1,TGCAGCGTTGAAGATAGCCGGTCAGATACGCAGTATTTT,CSVEDSRSDTQYF
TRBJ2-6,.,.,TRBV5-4,TGTGCCAGCAGCTTGAATTGGTACGTAGAAAAACCTGGGGCCAACGTCCTGACTTTC,CASSLNWYVEKPGANVLTF
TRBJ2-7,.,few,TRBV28,TGTGCCAGCAGCTTGACAGCTGAGTACGAGCAGTACTTC,CASSLTAEYEQYF
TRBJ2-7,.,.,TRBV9,TGTGCCAGCAGCGCCGGCGGCCAAGGCTCCTACGAGCAGTACTTC,CASSAGGQGSYEQYF
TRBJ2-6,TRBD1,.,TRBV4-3,TGCGCCAGCAGCCCGACAGGGGGAGGGTTTGCTGGGGCCAACGTCCTGACTTTC,CASSPTGGGFAGANVLTF
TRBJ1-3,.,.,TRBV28,TGTGCCAGTATTCAGTTAACGCTCGGAAACACCATATATTTT,CASIQLTLGNTIYF
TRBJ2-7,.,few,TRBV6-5,TGTGCCAGCAGTTACTCACAGCCCTACGAGCAGTACTTC,CASSYSQPYEQYF
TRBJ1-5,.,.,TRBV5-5,TGTGCCAGCAGCTTGGATAGTTTTAGCAATCAGCCCCAGCATTTT,CASSLDSFSNQPQHF
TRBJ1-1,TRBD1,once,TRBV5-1,TGCGCCAGCAACACCGGGACAGGGGGTTACCGTGAAGCTTTCTTT,CASNTGTGGYREAFF
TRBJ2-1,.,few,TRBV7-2,TGTGCCAGCAGCTTAGCTTGGAGGGGTTATGAGCAGTTCTTC,CASSLAWRGYEQFF
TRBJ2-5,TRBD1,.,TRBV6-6,TGTGCCAGCAGTTACGACAGGGAAGAGACCCAGTACTTC,CASSYDREETQYF
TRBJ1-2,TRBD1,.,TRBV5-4,TGTGCCAGCAGCTCGAGGACAGGGGGGAACTATGGCTACACCTTC,CASSSRTGGNYGYTF
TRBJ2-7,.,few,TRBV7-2,TGTGCCAGCACCTTGGGGGCAGGATACTCCTACGAGCAGTACTTC,CASTLGAGYSYEQYF
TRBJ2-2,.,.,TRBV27,TGTGCCAGCAGTCCCCTAACAGGGTTGTCCGGGGAGCTGTTTTTT,CASSPLTGLSGELFF
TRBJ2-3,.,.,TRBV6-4,TGTGCCAGCAGTTTTTTTGCGGGGTCCTCAACAGATACGCAGTATTTT,CASSFFAGSSTDTQYF
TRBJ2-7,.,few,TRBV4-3,TGCGCCAGCAGCCAAGATCAGGGTTCATCCTACGAGCAGTACTTC,CASSQDQGSSYEQYF
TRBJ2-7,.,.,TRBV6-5,TGTGCCAGCAGTTACTCGTTTACAGCCCCTGGCGAGCAGTACTTC,CASSYSFTAPGEQYF
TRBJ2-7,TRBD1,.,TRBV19,TGTGCCAGTAGTGCCGGACAGGGAGAAGGCGAGCAGTACTTC,CASSAGQGEGEQYF
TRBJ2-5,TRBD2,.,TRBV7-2,TGTGCCAGCAGCTTAGAACTAGCGGTTTCCCAAGAGACCCAGTACTTC,CASSLELAVSQETQYF
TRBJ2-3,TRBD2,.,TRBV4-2,TGTGCCAGCAGCCAAGACCCGCTAGCGGTAGATACGCAGTATTTT,CASSQDPLAVDTQYF
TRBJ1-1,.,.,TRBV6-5,TGTGCCAGCAGTTATAAAAGGGGAATCGGGTCTGAAGCTTTCTTT,CASSYKRGIGSEAFF
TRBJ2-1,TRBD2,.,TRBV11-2,TGTGCCAGCAGCTTACCCCCCGCGGGGGGGCCGGGTGAGCAGTTCTTC,CASSLPPAGGPGEQFF
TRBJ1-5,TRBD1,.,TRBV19,TGTGCCAGTAGTATCGACAGGGATCAGCCCCAGCATTTT,CASSIDRDQPQHF
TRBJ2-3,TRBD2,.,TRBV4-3,TGCGCCAGCAGCCACGGGACTAGCGCCACAGATACGCAGTATTTT,CASSHGTSATDTQYF
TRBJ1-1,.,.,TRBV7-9,TGTGCCAGCAGGGGGGGGCCCACTGAAGCTTTCTTT,CASRGGPTEAFF
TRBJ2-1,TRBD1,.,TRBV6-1,TGTGCCAGCAGTGAAGGGCTCGGGACAGGGATTCAGTTCTTC,CASSEGLGTGIQFF
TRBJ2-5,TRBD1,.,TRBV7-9,TGTGCCAGCAGCTTTGTACAGGGGGTTTGGGAGACCCAGTACTTC,CASSFVQGVWETQYF
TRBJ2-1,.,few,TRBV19,TGTGCCAGTAGTATCCGAAGGGGTGGATCGACCAATGAGCAGTTCTTC,CASSIRRGGSTNEQFF
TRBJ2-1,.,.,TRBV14,TGTGCCAGCAGCCAGGACTCGCTACGACCCTCCTACAATGAGCAGTTCTTC,CASSQDSLRPSYNEQFF
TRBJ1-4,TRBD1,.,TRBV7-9,TGTGCCAGCAGCACCCGACAGGGTGAAAAACTGTTTTTT,CASSTRQGEKLFF
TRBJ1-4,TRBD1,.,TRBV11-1,TGTGCCAGCAGCGACGGACAGGGTAGTGAAAAACTGTTTTTT,CASSDGQGSEKLFF
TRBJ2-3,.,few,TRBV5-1,TGCGCCAGCAGCCCTACCACAGATACGCAGTATTTT,CASSPTTDTQYF
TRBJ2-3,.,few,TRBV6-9,TGTGCCAGCAGACAACAGGAGACGGACAAGATAGCAGATACGCAGTATTTT,CASRQQETDKIADTQYF
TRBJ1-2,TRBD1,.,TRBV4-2,TGTGCCAGCAGCCAAGATTTGGGACAGTTCTTCCGAATCCCAGACCCCGGAGTCACCTTC,CASSQDLGQFFRIPDPGVTF
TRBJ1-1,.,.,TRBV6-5,TGTGCCAGCAGCCCTGGTGGGGCCGGAGCTTTCTTT,CASSPGGAGAFF
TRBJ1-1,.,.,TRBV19,TGTGCCAGTAGTAGCGATGGGGGGGGCACTGAAGCTTTCTTT,CASSSDGGGTEAFF
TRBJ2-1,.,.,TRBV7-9,TGTGCCAGCAGCCCTCTAGGGGGTTCAGGTGAGCAGTTCTTC,CASSPLGGSGEQFF
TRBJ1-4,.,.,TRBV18,TGTGCCAGCTCCCTATGGCCCGACAGCCTTAATGAAAAACTGTTTTTT,CASSLWPDSLNEKLFF
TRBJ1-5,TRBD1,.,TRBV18,TGTGCCAGCTCACCCAGGACAGGGTTGGAACAGCCCCAGCATTTT,CASSPRTGLEQPQHF
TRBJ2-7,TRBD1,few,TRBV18,TGTGCCAGCTCACCAAGGGGGCCCGACGAGCAGTACTTC,CASSPRGPDEQYF
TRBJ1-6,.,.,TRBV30,TGTGCCTGGAGTGCAGGTGATTCACCCCTCCACTTT,CAWSAGDSPLHF
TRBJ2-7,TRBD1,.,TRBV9,TGTGCCAGCAGCGTCTCTGGGACAGGGCTGGTCGAGCAGTACTTC,CASSVSGTGLVEQYF
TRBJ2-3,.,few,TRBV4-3,TGCGCCAGCAGCCAAGAAACAGGTCTTAGCACAGATACGCAGTATTTT,CASSQETGLSTDTQYF
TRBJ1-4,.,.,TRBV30,TGTGCCTGGAGTAGGGGGATTCCCCTATCCGAAAAACTGTTTTTT,CAWSRGIPLSEKLFF
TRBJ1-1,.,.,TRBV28,TGTGCCAGCAGCCGATACGGCACTGAAGCTTTCTTT,CASSRYGTEAFF
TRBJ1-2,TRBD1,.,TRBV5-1,TGCGCCAGCAGCATCGGGACAGGGCATGGCTACACCTTC,CASSIGTGHGYTF
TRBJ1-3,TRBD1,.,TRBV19,TGTGCCAGTTCTTTCGGGACAGGGAGCTCTGGAAACACCATATATTTT,CASSFGTGSSGNTIYF
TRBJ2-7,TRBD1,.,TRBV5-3,TGTGCCAGAAGCTTGGAACGGGACAGGGGTTACGAGCAGTACTTC,CARSLERDRGYEQYF
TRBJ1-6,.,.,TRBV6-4,TGTGCCAGCAGGCAAGGACAGAATTCACCCCTCCACTTT,CASRQGQNSPLHF
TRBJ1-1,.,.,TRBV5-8,TGTGCCAGCAGCTCCCATCCGGGCACTGAAGCTTTCTTT,CASSSHPGTEAFF
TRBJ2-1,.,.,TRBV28,TGTGCCAGCAGATCCGATGGAGGTAGCTCCTACAATGAGCAGTTCTTC,CASRSDGGSSYNEQFF
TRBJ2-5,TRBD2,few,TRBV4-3,TGCGCCAGCAGCACTCGGGTCGGGGGGGAGACCCAGTACTTC,CASSTRVGGETQYF
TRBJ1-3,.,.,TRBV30,TGTGCCTGGGCGCGGGTGGGAGTGAACACCATATATTTT,CAWARVGVNTIYF
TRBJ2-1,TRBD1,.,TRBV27,TGTGCCAGCAGTTCGCCCCTTCGGGACAGACAGAATGAGCAGTTCTTC,CASSSPLRDRQNEQFF